The rows below give T cell receptor beta chains drawn from one sample of a study of blood T cell repertoires in COVID-19. Assay: immunoSEQ multiplex PCR; the TCRdb copy retains only in-frame clones and omits some. The sample lists just under 75,000 clones, over 80% occurring once. Material for sequencing was peripheral blood. The origin of the receptors is an elderly man with active or convalescent COVID-19. CDR3s include the opening cysteine and the closing phenylalanine or tryptophan. The order of the fields is CDR3 DNA, CDR3 protein, clone size, J gene, V gene, D gene. A D gene is named only where the DNA matches it firmly. Clone size appears in some rows only: once, few, many, or a class for an expanded clone.

CDR3nt: TGTGCCAGCTCACCGGGACTAGCGGGGGGGCTTGACGAGCAGTTCTTC
CDR3aa: CASSPGLAGGLDEQFF
abundance: -
j_gene: TRBJ2-1
v_gene: TRBV18
d_gene: TRBD2

CDR3nt: TGTGCCAGCAGTGAAGGGGGCTACAGGGTCTACGAGCAGTACTTC
CDR3aa: CASSEGGYRVYEQYF
abundance: -
j_gene: TRBJ2-7
v_gene: TRBV6-4
d_gene: TRBD1

CDR3nt: TGTGCCAGCAGTGACAGCGGGACTAGGGGAGATACGCAGTATTTT
CDR3aa: CASSDSGTRGDTQYF
abundance: -
j_gene: TRBJ2-3
v_gene: TRBV6-4
d_gene: TRBD2

CDR3nt: TGCACCAGCCTTTGTGAGGTTGGGGCGAACAGCTACACCTTC
CDR3aa: CTSLCEVGANSYTF
abundance: -
j_gene: TRBJ1-2
v_gene: TRBV1
d_gene: -

CDR3nt: TGTGCCAGCAGCCAAGCACAGGGTCGGAACACTGAAGCTTTCTTT
CDR3aa: CASSQAQGRNTEAFF
abundance: -
j_gene: TRBJ1-1
v_gene: TRBV3-1/TRBV3-2
d_gene: -

CDR3nt: TGTGCCAGACCAAAAGGGGCAGAAACAGATACGCAGTATTTT
CDR3aa: CARPKGAETDTQYF
abundance: -
j_gene: TRBJ2-3
v_gene: TRBV21-1
d_gene: -

CDR3nt: TGTGCCAGCTCATCGAGCGGTTACGAGCAGTACTTC
CDR3aa: CASSSSGYEQYF
abundance: -
j_gene: TRBJ2-7
v_gene: TRBV18
d_gene: -

CDR3nt: TGCAGCGTTGCAGAATTAGCGGGAGGGCCCCAGGGCACCGGGGAGCTGTTTTTT
CDR3aa: CSVAELAGGPQGTGELFF
abundance: few
j_gene: TRBJ2-2
v_gene: TRBV29-1
d_gene: TRBD2

CDR3nt: TGTGCCAGCAGCCAAGGCGGGAGGAGCTACACCTTC
CDR3aa: CASSQGGRSYTF
abundance: -
j_gene: TRBJ1-2
v_gene: TRBV3-1/TRBV3-2
d_gene: -

CDR3nt: TGTGCCAGCAGTGATCTGAGGACTGGAAACACCATATATTTT
CDR3aa: CASSDLRTGNTIYF
abundance: -
j_gene: TRBJ1-3
v_gene: TRBV2
d_gene: -

CDR3nt: TGTGCCAGCAGCTTGAATCCACAACAGAATGAGCAGTTCTTC
CDR3aa: CASSLNPQQNEQFF
abundance: once
j_gene: TRBJ2-1
v_gene: TRBV5-4
d_gene: -

CDR3nt: TGTGCCAGCTCACAGTGGGGAGCGGATAATGAAAAACTGTTTTTT
CDR3aa: CASSQWGADNEKLFF
abundance: -
j_gene: TRBJ1-4
v_gene: TRBV18
d_gene: -

CDR3nt: TGCAGCGCCAAGGGGGCAGGGCAGCGCTCCGGGGAGCTGTTTTTT
CDR3aa: CSAKGAGQRSGELFF
abundance: few
j_gene: TRBJ2-2
v_gene: TRBV29-1
d_gene: TRBD1

CDR3nt: TGTGCCAGCAGCCCTAGGGGCGGGGGGAGCACAGATACGCAGTATTTT
CDR3aa: CASSPRGGGSTDTQYF
abundance: -
j_gene: TRBJ2-3
v_gene: TRBV3-1/TRBV3-2
d_gene: TRBD2

CDR3nt: TGTGCCAGCAGTTCTATCACAGGGGGTAAGGCTTTCTTT
CDR3aa: CASSSITGGKAFF
abundance: once
j_gene: TRBJ1-1
v_gene: TRBV2
d_gene: TRBD1

CDR3nt: TGTGCCATCAGTGAACAGGGGCACTATGGCTACACCTTC
CDR3aa: CAISEQGHYGYTF
abundance: once
j_gene: TRBJ1-2
v_gene: TRBV10-3
d_gene: TRBD1

CDR3nt: TGTGCCAGCAGCTTGCCAACAGGAACCTTTAATGAAAAACTGTTTTTT
CDR3aa: CASSLPTGTFNEKLFF
abundance: -
j_gene: TRBJ1-4
v_gene: TRBV7-9
d_gene: -

CDR3nt: TGTGCCAGCAGCTTAGCCGTGGCGGCGAACACCGGGGAGCTGTTTTTT
CDR3aa: CASSLAVAANTGELFF
abundance: -
j_gene: TRBJ2-2
v_gene: TRBV7-2
d_gene: -

CDR3nt: TGTGCCAGCAGCTTAGGGGGAGGCGTCAATGAGCAGTTCTTC
CDR3aa: CASSLGGGVNEQFF
abundance: -
j_gene: TRBJ2-1
v_gene: TRBV11-3
d_gene: -

CDR3nt: TGTGCCAGCTCACCCCGACTAGTTGCACGGGGCCACTACGAGCAGTACTTC
CDR3aa: CASSPRLVARGHYEQYF
abundance: few
j_gene: TRBJ2-7
v_gene: TRBV18
d_gene: -

CDR3nt: TGTGCCAGCAGCTTCTCCCAGTTCGCGAACACCGGGGAGCTGTTTTTT
CDR3aa: CASSFSQFANTGELFF
abundance: -
j_gene: TRBJ2-2
v_gene: TRBV11-2
d_gene: -

CDR3nt: TGTGCCAGCAGTGGAGAGGGACAGGGGCTCTACGAGCAGTACTTC
CDR3aa: CASSGEGQGLYEQYF
abundance: -
j_gene: TRBJ2-7
v_gene: TRBV28
d_gene: TRBD1

CDR3nt: TGTGCCTGGAGCCTCGGAAGGACTAGCGGAAATAAAGAGACCCAGTACTTC
CDR3aa: CAWSLGRTSGNKETQYF
abundance: -
j_gene: TRBJ2-5
v_gene: TRBV30
d_gene: TRBD2

CDR3nt: TGTGCCAGCAGTCAGTTAGGGGCGGCCTCTGGAAACACCATATATTTT
CDR3aa: CASSQLGAASGNTIYF
abundance: -
j_gene: TRBJ1-3
v_gene: TRBV7-9
d_gene: -

CDR3nt: TGTGCCAGCAGTTTCCTCAATCAGCCCCAGCATTTT
CDR3aa: CASSFLNQPQHF
abundance: -
j_gene: TRBJ1-5
v_gene: TRBV28
d_gene: -

CDR3nt: TGTGCCAGCAGCCTCCGCGGGGCAGAGACCCAGTACTTC
CDR3aa: CASSLRGAETQYF
abundance: -
j_gene: TRBJ2-5
v_gene: TRBV3-1/TRBV3-2
d_gene: -

CDR3nt: TGTGCCACCAGCAGAGGACAGGGAAACTATGGCTACACCTTC
CDR3aa: CATSRGQGNYGYTF
abundance: -
j_gene: TRBJ1-2
v_gene: TRBV15
d_gene: TRBD1

CDR3nt: TGTGCCAGCAGCCTATCAAGAATATCGGGAGAGACCCAGTACTTC
CDR3aa: CASSLSRISGETQYF
abundance: -
j_gene: TRBJ2-5
v_gene: TRBV27
d_gene: -

CDR3nt: TGCAGCGTTGGTGGTGGGAGTCGTGGAGAGACCCAGTACTTC
CDR3aa: CSVGGGSRGETQYF
abundance: few
j_gene: TRBJ2-5
v_gene: TRBV29-1
d_gene: -

CDR3nt: TGTGCCACCAGTGATTTTGGCACCCGAGGTTCGGAGACCCAGTACTTC
CDR3aa: CATSDFGTRGSETQYF
abundance: -
j_gene: TRBJ2-5
v_gene: TRBV24-1
d_gene: -

CDR3nt: TGTGCCAGCAGCCAAGCTTATGCAGATACGCAGTATTTT
CDR3aa: CASSQAYADTQYF
abundance: -
j_gene: TRBJ2-3
v_gene: TRBV3-1/TRBV3-2
d_gene: -

CDR3nt: TGTGCCAGCAGCCTAAGATCGACAGGGAGCTCCTACAATGAGCAGTTCTTC
CDR3aa: CASSLRSTGSSYNEQFF
abundance: -
j_gene: TRBJ2-1
v_gene: TRBV5-5
d_gene: TRBD1

CDR3nt: TGTGCCAGCAGTCGCACAGGGGGCCCCCCCGGGGAGCTGTTTTTT
CDR3aa: CASSRTGGPPGELFF
abundance: -
j_gene: TRBJ2-2
v_gene: TRBV6-5
d_gene: TRBD1

CDR3nt: TGTGCCAGCAGCTTCTCGACAGGGGAAGGCGGGACCCAGTACTTC
CDR3aa: CASSFSTGEGGTQYF
abundance: -
j_gene: TRBJ2-5
v_gene: TRBV7-8
d_gene: TRBD1

CDR3nt: TGTGCCAGCACGTTAAACAATGAGCAGTTCTTC
CDR3aa: CASTLNNEQFF
abundance: -
j_gene: TRBJ2-1
v_gene: TRBV12-3/TRBV12-4
d_gene: -

CDR3nt: TGTGCCAGCTCCCAACTAGCGGGAGTTAAGGACGAGCAGTACTTC
CDR3aa: CASSQLAGVKDEQYF
abundance: -
j_gene: TRBJ2-7
v_gene: TRBV18
d_gene: TRBD2

CDR3nt: TGTGCCAGCACCAAGAGGCAATTTTTTGGTGAGCAGTTCTTC
CDR3aa: CASTKRQFFGEQFF
abundance: -
j_gene: TRBJ2-1
v_gene: TRBV6-5
d_gene: -

CDR3nt: TGTGCCAGGGGACACGGGACAGGGATTTGGGCCGGGGAGCTGTTTTTT
CDR3aa: CARGHGTGIWAGELFF
abundance: -
j_gene: TRBJ2-2
v_gene: TRBV14
d_gene: TRBD1

CDR3nt: TGCGCCAGCCAGACTCACCACAGGGGGGATCAAGAGACCCAGTACTTC
CDR3aa: CASQTHHRGDQETQYF
abundance: -
j_gene: TRBJ2-5
v_gene: TRBV10-1
d_gene: TRBD1

CDR3nt: TGTGCCAGTAGTACCGCCTGGAGACGGGGCCAAGAGACCCAGTACTTC
CDR3aa: CASSTAWRRGQETQYF
abundance: -
j_gene: TRBJ2-5
v_gene: TRBV19
d_gene: -

CDR3nt: TGTGCCAGCAGTTTATTGGGGAGTAGCGGGAGATCCGAGCAGTACTTC
CDR3aa: CASSLLGSSGRSEQYF
abundance: once
j_gene: TRBJ2-7
v_gene: TRBV28
d_gene: TRBD2

CDR3nt: TGTGCCAGCAGCCTACCCCTAGCGGGGGGGTTGGAGACCCAGTACTTC
CDR3aa: CASSLPLAGGLETQYF
abundance: -
j_gene: TRBJ2-5
v_gene: TRBV3-1/TRBV3-2
d_gene: TRBD2

CDR3nt: TGTGCCACGGGACTTCAAGAGACCCAGTACTTC
CDR3aa: CATGLQETQYF
abundance: -
j_gene: TRBJ2-5
v_gene: TRBV30
d_gene: -

CDR3nt: TGTGCCAGCGCCTCTAGGGGGGGTTCTGGGGCCAACGTCCTGACTTTC
CDR3aa: CASASRGGSGANVLTF
abundance: -
j_gene: TRBJ2-6
v_gene: TRBV14
d_gene: -

CDR3nt: TGTGCCAGCAGTTTGCGAGTTCGGGTAGGGGGTTACAATGAGCAGTTCTTC
CDR3aa: CASSLRVRVGGYNEQFF
abundance: -
j_gene: TRBJ2-1
v_gene: TRBV27
d_gene: -

CDR3nt: TGTGCCAGCGGCGGGACAGGGAGTACCTCACCCCTCCACTTT
CDR3aa: CASGGTGSTSPLHF
abundance: -
j_gene: TRBJ1-6
v_gene: TRBV6-5
d_gene: TRBD1